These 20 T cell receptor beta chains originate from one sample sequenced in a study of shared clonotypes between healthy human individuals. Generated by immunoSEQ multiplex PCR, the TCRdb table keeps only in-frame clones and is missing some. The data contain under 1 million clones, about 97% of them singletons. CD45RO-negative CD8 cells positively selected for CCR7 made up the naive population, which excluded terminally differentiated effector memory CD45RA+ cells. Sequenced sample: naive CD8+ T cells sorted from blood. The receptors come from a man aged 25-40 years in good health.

The CDR3 DNA reads as TGTGCCAGCAGTGGGGACCGTTTACAGGGTGGATATGGCTACACCTTC. The encoded protein is CASSGDRLQGGYGYTF. The chain is built from TRBV6-1 and TRBJ1-2, with D possibly matching TRBD1 (6 bases). V gave up 4 bases and J gave up 5 bases, with 20 bases separating them. In germline, CDR1 is MNHNS, CDR2 SASEGT. CDR3 length equals 16 residues.

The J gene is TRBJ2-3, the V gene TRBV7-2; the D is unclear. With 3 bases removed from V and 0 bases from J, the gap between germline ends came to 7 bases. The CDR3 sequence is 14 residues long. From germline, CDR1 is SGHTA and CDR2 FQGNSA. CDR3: CASSLAGSTDTQYF. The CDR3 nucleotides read TGTGCCAGCAGCTTGGCCGGGAGCACAGATACGCAGTATTTT.

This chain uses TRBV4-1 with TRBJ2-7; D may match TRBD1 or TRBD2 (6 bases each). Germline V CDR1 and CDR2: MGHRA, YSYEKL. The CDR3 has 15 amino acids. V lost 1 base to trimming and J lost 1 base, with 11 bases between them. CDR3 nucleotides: TGCGCCAGCAGCCAAGCTTGGGGGGCGTCCTACGAGCAGTACTTC. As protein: CASSQAWGASYEQYF.

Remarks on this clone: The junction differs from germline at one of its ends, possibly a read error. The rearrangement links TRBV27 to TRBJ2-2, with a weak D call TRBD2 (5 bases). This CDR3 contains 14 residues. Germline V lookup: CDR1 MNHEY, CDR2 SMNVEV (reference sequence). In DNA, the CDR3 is TGTGCCAGCAGTTTATACCCGGGTTCCGGGGAGCTGCTTTTT. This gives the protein CASSLYPGSGELLF.

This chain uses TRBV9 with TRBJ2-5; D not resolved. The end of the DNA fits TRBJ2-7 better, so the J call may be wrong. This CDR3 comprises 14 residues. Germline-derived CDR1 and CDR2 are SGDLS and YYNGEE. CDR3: CASSVQATTYEQYF. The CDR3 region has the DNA TGTGCCAGCAGCGTCCAGGCCACGACTTACGAGCAGTACTTC.

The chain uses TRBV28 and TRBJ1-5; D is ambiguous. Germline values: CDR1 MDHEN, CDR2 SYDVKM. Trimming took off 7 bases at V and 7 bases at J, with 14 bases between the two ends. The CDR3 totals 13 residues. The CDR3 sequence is CASTHQATQPQHF. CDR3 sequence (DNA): TGTGCCAGCACCCACCAGGCGACGCAGCCCCAGCATTTT.

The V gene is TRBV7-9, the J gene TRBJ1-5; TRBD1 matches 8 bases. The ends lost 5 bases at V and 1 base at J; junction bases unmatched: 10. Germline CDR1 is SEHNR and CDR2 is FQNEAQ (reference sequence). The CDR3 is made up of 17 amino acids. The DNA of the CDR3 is TGTGCCAGCAGCGGAGGACAGGGCCAAAAGAGCAATCAGCCCCAGCATTTT. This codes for CASSGGQGQKSNQPQHF.

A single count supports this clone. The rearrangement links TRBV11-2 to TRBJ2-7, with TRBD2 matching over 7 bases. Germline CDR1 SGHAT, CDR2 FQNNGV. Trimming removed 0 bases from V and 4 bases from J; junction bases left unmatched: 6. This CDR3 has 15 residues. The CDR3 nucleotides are TGTGCCAGCAGCTTAGATCGGATCGGGAGGTACGAGCAGTACTTC. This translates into CASSLDRIGRYEQYF.

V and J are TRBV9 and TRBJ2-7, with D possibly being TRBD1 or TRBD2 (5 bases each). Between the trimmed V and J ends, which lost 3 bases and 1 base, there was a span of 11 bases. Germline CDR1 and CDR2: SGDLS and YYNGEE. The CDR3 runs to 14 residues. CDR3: CASSARDESYEQYF. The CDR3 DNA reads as TGTGCCAGCAGCGCAAGGGACGAGTCCTACGAGCAGTACTTC.

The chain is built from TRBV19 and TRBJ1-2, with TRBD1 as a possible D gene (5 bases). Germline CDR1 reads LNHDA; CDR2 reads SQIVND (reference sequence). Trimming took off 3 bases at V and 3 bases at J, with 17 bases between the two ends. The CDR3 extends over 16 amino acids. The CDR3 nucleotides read TGTGCCAGTAGTATCTTCCCCCAGGGTCCCTACTATGGCTACACCTTC. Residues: CASSIFPQGPYYGYTF.

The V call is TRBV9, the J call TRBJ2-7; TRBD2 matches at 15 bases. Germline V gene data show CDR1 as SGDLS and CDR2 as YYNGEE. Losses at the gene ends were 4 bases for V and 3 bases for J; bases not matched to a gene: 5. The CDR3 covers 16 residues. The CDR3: CASSPGTSGRFYEQYF. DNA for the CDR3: TGTGCCAGCAGCCCCGGGACTAGCGGGAGGTTCTACGAGCAGTACTTC.

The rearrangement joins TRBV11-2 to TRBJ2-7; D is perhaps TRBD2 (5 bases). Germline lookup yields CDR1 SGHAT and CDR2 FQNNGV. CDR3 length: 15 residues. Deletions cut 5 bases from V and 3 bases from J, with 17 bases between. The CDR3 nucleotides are TGTGCCAGCAGCCCACCGGTCTCGGGATTCTACGAGCAGTACTTC. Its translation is CASSPPVSGFYEQYF.

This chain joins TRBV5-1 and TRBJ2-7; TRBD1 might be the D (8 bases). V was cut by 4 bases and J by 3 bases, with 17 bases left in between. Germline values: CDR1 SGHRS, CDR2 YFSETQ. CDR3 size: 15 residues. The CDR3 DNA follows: TGCGCCAGCAGCCCAACAGGGGGGGAGGTCTACGAGCAGTACTTC. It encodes CASSPTGGEVYEQYF.

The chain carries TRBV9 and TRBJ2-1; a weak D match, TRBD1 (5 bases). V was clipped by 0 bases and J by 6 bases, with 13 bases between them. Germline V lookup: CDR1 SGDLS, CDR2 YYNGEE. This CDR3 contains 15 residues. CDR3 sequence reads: CASSVASGIFNEQFF. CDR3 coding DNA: TGTGCCAGCAGCGTAGCGTCAGGGATCTTCAATGAGCAGTTCTTC.

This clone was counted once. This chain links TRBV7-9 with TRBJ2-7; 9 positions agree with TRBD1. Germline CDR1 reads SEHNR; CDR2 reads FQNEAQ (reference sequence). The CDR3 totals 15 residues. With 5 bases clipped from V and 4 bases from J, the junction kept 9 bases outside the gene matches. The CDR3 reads CASSQTRDRVYEQYF. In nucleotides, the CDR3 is TGTGCCAGCAGCCAAACCCGGGACAGGGTATACGAGCAGTACTTC.

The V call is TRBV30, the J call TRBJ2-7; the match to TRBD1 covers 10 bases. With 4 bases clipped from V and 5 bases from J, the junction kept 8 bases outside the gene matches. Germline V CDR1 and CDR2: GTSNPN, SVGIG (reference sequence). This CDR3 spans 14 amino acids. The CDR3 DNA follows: TGTGCCTGGAATGCGGGACAGGGGTATCACGAGCAGTACTTC. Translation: CAWNAGQGYHEQYF.

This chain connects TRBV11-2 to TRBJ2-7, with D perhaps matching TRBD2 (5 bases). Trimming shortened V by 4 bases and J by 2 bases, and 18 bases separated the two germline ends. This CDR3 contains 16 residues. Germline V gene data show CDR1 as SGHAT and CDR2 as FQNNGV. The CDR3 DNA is TGTGCCAGCAGCTCGCACAGCGGAGCCCAGCCCTACGAGCAGTACTTC. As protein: CASSSHSGAQPYEQYF.

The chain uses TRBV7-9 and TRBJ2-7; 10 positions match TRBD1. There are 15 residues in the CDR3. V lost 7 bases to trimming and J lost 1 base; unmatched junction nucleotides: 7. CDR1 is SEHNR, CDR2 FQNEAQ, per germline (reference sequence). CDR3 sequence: CASIHWGQGSYEQYF. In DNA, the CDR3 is TGTGCCAGCATCCACTGGGGACAGGGGTCCTACGAGCAGTACTTC.

The CDR3 bases are TGTGCCAGCAGCTTGTTGCTTCCTCGGGAAAAACTGTTTTTT. This sequence encodes CASSLLLPREKLFF. The chain couples TRBV5-6 to TRBJ1-4; D remains ambiguous. CDR1 and CDR2 (germline): SGHDT, YYEEEE. Trimming removed 1 base from V and 8 bases from J, with 12 bases in between. CDR3 length: 14 residues.

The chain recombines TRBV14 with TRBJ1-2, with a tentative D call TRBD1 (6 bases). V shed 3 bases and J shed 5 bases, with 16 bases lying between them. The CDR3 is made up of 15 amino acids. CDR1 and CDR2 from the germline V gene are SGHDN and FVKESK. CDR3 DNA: TGTGCCAGCAGCCACTCAGGGGCATTAATATATGGCTACACCTTC. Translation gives CASSHSGALIYGYTF.